Listed here are 30 T cell receptor beta chains from one sample, sequenced in a study of blood T cell repertoires in COVID-19. This table comes from immunoSEQ multiplex PCR, and its TCRdb copy is limited to in-frame clones, with some not included. The sample contains 56,000 or so clones, just over 85% of which appear only once. The sample was peripheral blood. These TCRs come from a human donor in a cohort sampled during active COVID-19.

The chain has TRBV7-6 and TRBJ1-2; 10 bases line up with TRBD1. The junction had 13 bases not matched to a gene; V was cut back by 5 bases and J by 4 bases. The germline CDR1 and CDR2 sequences are SGHVS and FNYEAQ. The CDR3 has 17 amino acids. The DNA of the CDR3 is TGTGCCAGCAGCCCGAGCCCCCCGGGACAGGGGTTCTATGGCTACACCTTC. Protein: CASSPSPPGQGFYGYTF.

This chain joins TRBV6-4 and TRBJ2-7; possibly TRBD2 for D (5 bases). The CDR3 totals 16 residues. Looked up from germline, CDR1 is MRHNA and CDR2 is SNTAGT. The germline V and J ends were trimmed by 2 bases and 2 bases, with 16 bases remaining between them. CDR3 bases: TGTGCCAGCAGTGACCCCGGGGAGCTCAGAACCTACGAGCAGTACTTC. Translating gives CASSDPGELRTYEQYF.

CDR3 in amino acids: CASSRTGDSYNSPLHF. Here the CDR3 DNA reads TGCGCCAGCAGCAGGACAGGGGACTCCTATAATTCACCCCTCCACTTT. The chain has TRBV5-1 and TRBJ1-6; 9 bases are shared with TRBD1. Losses at the gene ends were 4 bases for V and 0 bases for J; bases not matched to a gene: 2. Germline loops: CDR1 SGHRS, CDR2 YFSETQ. The CDR3 totals 16 residues. Full variable domain (outside the CDR3, taken from reference TRBV5-1 and TRBJ1-6): KAGVTQTPRYLIKTRGQQVTLSCSPISGHRSVSWYQQTPGQGLQFLFEYFSETQRNKGNFPGRFSGRQFSNSRSEMNVSTLELGDSALYLCASSRTGDSYNSPLHFGNGTRLTVT.

The rearrangement joins TRBV2 to TRBJ1-5; 9 positions agree with TRBD1. There are 16 residues in the CDR3. J gave up 1 base and V 6 bases, and 7 bases lay outside the gene matches. In germline, CDR1 is SNHLY, CDR2 FYNNEI. The CDR3 region is CASRWTGAASNQPQHF. The CDR3 nucleotides are TGTGCCAGCAGGTGGACAGGGGCGGCGAGCAATCAGCCCCAGCATTTT.

V gene TRBV27 combines with J gene TRBJ2-7, with TRBD1 matching over 8 bases. The trim removed 4 bases at V and 3 bases at J, leaving 20 bases unmatched. In germline, CDR1 is MNHEY, CDR2 SMNVEV (reference sequence). CDR3 size: 19 residues. The CDR3 reads CASSSQPPGTGYLLYEQYF. CDR3 DNA: TGTGCCAGCAGTTCCCAGCCCCCCGGGACAGGATATTTACTCTACGAGCAGTACTTC.

In its sample, this clone was seen once. J is TRBJ1-1 and V is TRBV1. TRBV1 is a known pseudogene. There are 20 residues in the CDR3. For the CDR3, the DNA is TGCACCAGCAGAAGTTGCTGGGGGGGCCAGGATGGACAATTGAACACTGAAGCTTTCTTT. Translating it yields CTSRSCWGGQDGQLNTEAFF.

This clone was detected only a few times. V gene TRBV18 combines with J gene TRBJ2-7; 9 bases are shared with TRBD1. V lost 4 bases and J lost 2; bases outside the gene matches: 9. This CDR3 spans 16 amino acids. The germline gives CDR1 KGHSH, CDR2 LQKENI. CDR3 nucleotides: TGTGCCAGCTCACTGGGGACAGGGATTGAAGCCTACGAGCAGTACTTC. The encoded protein is CASSLGTGIEAYEQYF.

This clone has only one observation. This chain uses TRBV6-2 or TRBV6-3 with TRBJ2-1; the match to TRBD2 covers 10 bases. V lost 4 bases and J lost 6; bases outside the gene matches: 6. The CDR3 sequence is 15 residues long. Germline CDR1 is MNHEY and CDR2 is SVGEGT. CDR3 sequence: CASSSSRTSGNEQFF. Written as DNA, the CDR3 is TGTGCCAGCAGTTCATCCAGGACTAGCGGCAATGAGCAGTTCTTC.

The chain couples TRBV27 to TRBJ1-2, with 10 bases aligning to TRBD1. In germline, CDR1 is MNHEY, CDR2 SMNVEV (reference sequence). J gave up 6 bases and V 5 bases, and 9 bases lay outside the gene matches. This CDR3 has 15 amino acids. DNA of the CDR3: TGTGCCAGCAGTCCTCGACAGGGGGCAGTCAATGGCTACACCTTC. Amino acid sequence: CASSPRQGAVNGYTF.

Here the CDR3 DNA reads TGTGCCAGTAGTGATGGAGCGGGGGGGCCTTCAGATACGCAGTATTTT. This codes for CASSDGAGGPSDTQYF. The chain links TRBV19 to TRBJ2-3; 10 bases line up with TRBD2. This CDR3 is built from 16 residues. V trimming: 5 bases; J trimming: 4 bases; junction bases outside the gene matches: 9. The V gene's germline CDR1 is LNHDA and CDR2 SQIVND (reference sequence).

This chain connects TRBV5-4 to TRBJ2-5; TRBD1 aligns across 7 bases. This CDR3 is 14 amino acids long. With V trimmed by 4 bases and J by 5 bases, 8 bases remained unmatched. Germline V gene lookup returns CDR1 SGHNT and CDR2 YYREEE (reference sequence). In DNA, the CDR3 is TGTGCCAGCAGCGAGACAGGGATTCGGGAGACCCAGTACTTC. This translates into CASSETGIRETQYF.

This chain joins TRBV7-2 and TRBJ2-3; TRBD2 agrees at 8 bases. The CDR3 consists of 16 residues. The germline V gene encodes CDR1 SGHTA and CDR2 FQGNSA. V lost 5 bases, J lost 3 bases, and 10 bases stayed unmatched. The CDR3: CASSPRGLAGTDTQYF. The CDR3, as DNA: TGTGCCAGCAGCCCCCGTGGGCTAGCGGGTACAGATACGCAGTATTTT.

The rearrangement joins TRBV2 to TRBJ2-3; 8 positions agree with TRBD2. CDR3 length equals 16 residues. V lost 1 base, J lost 2 bases, and 5 bases stayed unmatched. Germline V gives CDR1 SNHLY, CDR2 FYNNEI. The chain's CDR3 is CASSEGLALITDTQYF. Here the CDR3 DNA reads TGTGCCAGCAGTGAAGGACTAGCGCTTATCACAGATACGCAGTATTTT.

The rearrangement joins TRBV3-1 (or the pseudogene TRBV3-2) to TRBJ2-7; D not certain. Germline CDR1 is LGHDT and CDR2 is YNNKEL (reference sequence). V dropped 4 bases and J dropped 3 bases, with 4 bases sitting between them. The CDR3 consists of 11 residues. CDR3 residues: CASSLLYEQYF. The CDR3 DNA reads TGTGCCAGCAGCCTCCTCTACGAGCAGTACTTC.

V is TRBV9 and J is TRBJ1-2; 9 nucleotides agree with TRBD1. V was clipped by 3 bases and J by 4 bases; unmatched bases: 7. CDR1 and CDR2 (germline): SGDLS, YYNGEE. The length of the CDR3 is 15 residues. The CDR3 here is CASSAPQGAAYGYTF. The CDR3 DNA reads as TGTGCCAGCAGCGCCCCACAGGGGGCGGCCTATGGCTACACCTTC.

The chain carries TRBV2 and TRBJ1-5, with D possibly TRBD1 on 6 matching bases. The CDR3 consists of 14 residues. V lost 6 bases and J lost 2, with 11 bases in between. The germline gives CDR1 SNHLY, CDR2 FYNNEI. The CDR3 DNA reads as TGTGCCAGCAGCCAAGGGGGGGGCAATCAGCCCCAGCATTTT. Protein product: CASSQGGGNQPQHF.

This chain uses TRBV5-1 with TRBJ1-1; 8 bases align to TRBD1. Germline V CDR1 and CDR2: SGHRS, YFSETQ. The V and J ends lost 4 bases and 1 base, in that order; junction bases with no gene match: 6. The CDR3 extends over 15 amino acids. This CDR3 is CASSAGTGENTEAFF. The CDR3 DNA is TGCGCCAGCAGCGCCGGGACAGGAGAGAACACTGAAGCTTTCTTT.

The V call is TRBV29-1, the J call TRBJ2-1; 9 bases agree with TRBD2. CDR1 is SQVTM and CDR2 is ANQGSEA in the germline V gene. The CDR3 runs to 14 residues. After removal of 4 bases from V and 9 bases from J, the junction contained 10 bases not matched to a gene. For the CDR3, the DNA is TGCAGCGTTGCGGGCGGGAGGGCATATGGTGAGCAGTTCTTC. Amino acids: CSVAGGRAYGEQFF.

This chain links TRBV5-1 with TRBJ2-5; TRBD1 might be the D (5 bases). V was cut by 4 bases and J by 1 base, with 11 bases left in between. CDR3 size: 14 residues. Germline V gene data show CDR1 as SGHRS and CDR2 as YFSETQ. CDR3 bases: TGCGCCAGCAGCCCCCGACAGATCCAAGAGACCCAGTACTTC. It is translated as CASSPRQIQETQYF.

The V and J genes are TRBV30 and TRBJ2-7, with TRBD2 matching 10 bases. This CDR3 contains 13 residues. The V gene end was trimmed by 3 bases and the J gene end by 8 bases; junction bases not matched to a gene: 7. Germline CDR1 reads GTSNPN; CDR2 reads SVGIG (reference sequence). This chain's CDR3 is CAWRASGGAKQYF. CDR3 in DNA: TGTGCCTGGAGGGCTAGCGGGGGTGCTAAGCAGTACTTC.

The chain joins TRBV6-2 or TRBV6-3 to TRBJ1-1; the match to TRBD1 covers 7 bases. The CDR3 spans 16 residues. CDR1 and CDR2 from the germline V gene are MNHEY and SVGEGT. The trim removed 2 bases at V and 8 bases at J, leaving 14 bases unmatched. CDR3 in amino acids: CASSYGTVVGMMEAFF. The DNA of the CDR3 is TGTGCCAGCAGTTACGGGACAGTTGTGGGAATGATGGAAGCTTTCTTT.

The chain couples TRBV18 to TRBJ1-5; D gene ambiguous. Trimming removed 4 bases at V and 5 bases at J, with 15 bases between. The length of the CDR3 is 15 residues. In germline, CDR1 is KGHSH, CDR2 LQKENI. The CDR3, as DNA: TGTGCCAGCTCACGAGGCAGCGCCGGGGATCAGCCCCAGCATTTT. This encodes CASSRGSAGDQPQHF. Combining the CDR3 with reference TRBV18 and TRBJ1-5 gives the whole variable domain NAGVMQNPRHLVRRRGQEARLRCSPMKGHSHVYWYRQLPEEGLKFMVYLQKENIIDESGMPKERFSAEFPKEGPSILRIQQVVRGDSAAYFCASSRGSAGDQPQHFGDGTRLSIL.

This chain uses TRBV28 with TRBJ2-1; a weak D match, TRBD1 (6 bases). The CDR3 consists of 12 residues. From germline, CDR1 is MDHEN and CDR2 SYDVKM. V lost 3 bases to trimming and J lost 10 bases, with 10 bases between them. The CDR3 region is CASSFGRGEQFF. The CDR3 DNA follows: TGTGCCAGCAGTTTCGGTAGGGGGGAGCAGTTCTTC.

This chain connects TRBV5-1 to TRBJ2-5, with 7 bases aligning to TRBD1. The CDR3 consists of 14 residues. V lost 5 bases to trimming and J lost 1 base; unmatched junction nucleotides: 5. The germline CDR1 and CDR2 sequences are SGHRS and YFSETQ. The DNA for the CDR3 is TGCGCCAGCAGATACGGGACAGCCCAAGAGACCCAGTACTTC. Its translation: CASRYGTAQETQYF.

The rearrangement links TRBV11-2 to TRBJ2-7, with 8 bases that match TRBD2. Germline V gene sequence: CDR1 SGHAT, CDR2 FQNNGV. CDR3 length: 13 residues. V shed 8 bases and J 1 base; nucleotides not matched to a gene: 4. CDR3: CASHLAGSYEQYF. As DNA, the CDR3 is TGTGCCAGCCACCTAGCGGGTTCCTACGAGCAGTACTTC.

V usage is TRBV2 and J usage is TRBJ2-7; 7 bases fit TRBD2. Trimming took 6 bases from V and 3 from J; bases not matched to a gene: 11. The length of the CDR3 is 15 residues. The germline CDR1 and CDR2 sequences are SNHLY and FYNNEI. Here the CDR3 DNA reads TGTGCCAGCAGGGCGGGAGCGGGGAGGGGCTACGAGCAGTACTTC. Residues: CASRAGAGRGYEQYF. Using reference TRBV2 and TRBJ2-7 for the parts outside the CDR3, the full variable domain is EPEVTQTPSHQVTQMGQEVILRCVPISNHLYFYWYRQILGQKVEFLVSFYNNEISEKSEIFDDQFSVERPDGSNFTLKIRSTKLEDSAMYFCASRAGAGRGYEQYFGPGTRLTVT.

This clone has just a few counts. The V call is TRBV14, the J call TRBJ1-2, with D maybe TRBD1 (6 bases). Germline V gene lookup returns CDR1 SGHDN and CDR2 FVKESK. The V end was cut by 3 bases, the J end by 7 bases, with 9 bases between. There are 12 residues in the CDR3. The CDR3 loop is CASSQGTFGYTF. The CDR3 DNA sequence: TGTGCCAGCAGCCAGGGGACATTTGGCTACACCTTC.

The chain combines TRBV5-1 with TRBJ2-1, with TRBD1 matching over 8 bases. V lost 3 bases and J lost 8; bases outside the gene matches: 10. Germline CDR1 is SGHRS and CDR2 is YFSETQ. CDR3 length: 15 amino acids. CDR3 sequence: CASSSGQVFGDEQFF. CDR3 bases: TGCGCCAGCAGCTCGGGACAGGTTTTTGGGGATGAGCAGTTCTTC.

V gene TRBV3-1 (or the pseudogene TRBV3-2) combines with J gene TRBJ1-1, with 12 positions matching TRBD1. Per the germline V gene, CDR1 is LGHDT and CDR2 is YNNKEL (reference sequence). The CDR3 is 16 amino acids. Trimming at V came to 3 bases and at J to 6 bases, leaving 8 bases not matched to a gene. In nucleotides, the CDR3 is TGTGCCAGCAGCCAGGCGGGACAGGGGGCAAGGGCTGAAGCTTTCTTT. Its translation: CASSQAGQGARAEAFF.

The rearrangement links TRBV7-8 to TRBJ2-5; 10 positions agree with TRBD2. The CDR3 spans 15 residues. J gave up 4 bases and V 3 bases, and 5 bases lay outside the gene matches. Germline CDR1 and CDR2: SGHVS and FQNEAQ. The CDR3, as DNA: TGTGCCAGCAGCTTCCCTCGACTAGCGGGAGAGACCCAGTACTTC. It specifies CASSFPRLAGETQYF.